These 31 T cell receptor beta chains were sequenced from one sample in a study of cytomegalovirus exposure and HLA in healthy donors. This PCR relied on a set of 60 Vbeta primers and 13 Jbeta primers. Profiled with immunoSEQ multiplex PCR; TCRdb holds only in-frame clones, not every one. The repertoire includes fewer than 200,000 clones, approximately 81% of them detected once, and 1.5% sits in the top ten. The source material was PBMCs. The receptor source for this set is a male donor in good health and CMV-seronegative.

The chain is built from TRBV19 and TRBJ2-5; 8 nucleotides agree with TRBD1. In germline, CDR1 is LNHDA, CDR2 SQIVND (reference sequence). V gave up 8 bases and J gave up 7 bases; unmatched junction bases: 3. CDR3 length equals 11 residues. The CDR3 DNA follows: TGTGCCAGTCAGGGGGCGCGGACCCAGTACTTC. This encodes CASQGARTQYF.

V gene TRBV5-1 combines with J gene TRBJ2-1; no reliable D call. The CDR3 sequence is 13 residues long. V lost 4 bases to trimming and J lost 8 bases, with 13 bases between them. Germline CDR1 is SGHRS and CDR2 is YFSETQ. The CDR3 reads CASSPIAGYEQFF. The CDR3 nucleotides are TGCGCCAGCAGCCCGATTGCCGGGTATGAGCAGTTCTTC.

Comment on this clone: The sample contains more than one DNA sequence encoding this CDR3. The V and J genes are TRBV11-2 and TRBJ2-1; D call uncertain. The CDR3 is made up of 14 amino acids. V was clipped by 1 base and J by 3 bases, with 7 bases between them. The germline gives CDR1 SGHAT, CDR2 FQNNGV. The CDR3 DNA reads TGTGCCAGCAGCTTAGTGTCGGGCTACAATGAGCAGTTCTTC. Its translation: CASSLVSGYNEQFF.

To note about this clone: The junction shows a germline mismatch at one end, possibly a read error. The CDR3 bases are TGTTCCAGCAGCTTAGGGGGGGGCCCCCTCCACTTT. Its translation is CSSSLGGGPLHF. V gene TRBV7-9 combines with J gene TRBJ1-6; D possibly corresponds to TRBD1 (6 bases). The V gene's germline CDR1 is SEHNR and CDR2 FQNEAQ (reference sequence). CDR3 length equals 12 residues.

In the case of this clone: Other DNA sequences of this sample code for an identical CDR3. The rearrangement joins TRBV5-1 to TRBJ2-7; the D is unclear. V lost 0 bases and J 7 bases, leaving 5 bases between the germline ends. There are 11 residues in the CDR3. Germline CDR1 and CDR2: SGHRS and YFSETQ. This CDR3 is CASSLEHEQYF. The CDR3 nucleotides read TGCGCCAGCAGCTTGGAACATGAGCAGTACTTC.

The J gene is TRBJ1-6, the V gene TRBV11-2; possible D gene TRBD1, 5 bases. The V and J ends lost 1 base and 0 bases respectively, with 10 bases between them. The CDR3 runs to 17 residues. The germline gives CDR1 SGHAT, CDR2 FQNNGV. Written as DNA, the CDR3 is TGTGCCAGCAGCTTAGGATATAGGGGCTCCTATAATTCACCCCTCCACTTT. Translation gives CASSLGYRGSYNSPLHF.

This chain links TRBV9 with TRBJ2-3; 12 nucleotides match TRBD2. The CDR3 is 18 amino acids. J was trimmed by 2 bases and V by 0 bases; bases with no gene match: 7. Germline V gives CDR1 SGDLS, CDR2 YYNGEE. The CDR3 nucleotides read TGTGCCAGCAGCGTAGCTCTACTAGCGGGGGGATACACAGATACGCAGTATTTT. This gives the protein CASSVALLAGGYTDTQYF.

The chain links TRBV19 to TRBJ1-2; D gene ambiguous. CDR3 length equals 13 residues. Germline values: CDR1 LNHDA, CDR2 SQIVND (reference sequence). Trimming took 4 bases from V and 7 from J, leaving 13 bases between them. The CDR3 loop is CASSTILTSGYTF. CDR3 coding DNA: TGTGCCAGTAGTACAATCCTCACTTCTGGCTACACCTTC.

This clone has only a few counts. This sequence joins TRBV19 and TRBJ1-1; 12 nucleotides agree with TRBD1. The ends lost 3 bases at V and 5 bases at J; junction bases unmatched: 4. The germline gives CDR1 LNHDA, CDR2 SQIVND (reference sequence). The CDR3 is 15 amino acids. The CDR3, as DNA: TGTGCCAGTAGTATGGTGGGACAGGGGGCAACTGAAGCTTTCTTT. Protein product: CASSMVGQGATEAFF.

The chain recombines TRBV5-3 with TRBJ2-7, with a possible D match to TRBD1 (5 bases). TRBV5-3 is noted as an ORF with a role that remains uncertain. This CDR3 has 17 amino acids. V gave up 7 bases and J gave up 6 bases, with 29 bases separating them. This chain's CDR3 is CARSVWGGARQSGEQYF. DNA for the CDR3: TGTGCCAGATCCGTGTGGGGTGGGGCCAGGCAATCCGGCGAGCAGTACTTC.

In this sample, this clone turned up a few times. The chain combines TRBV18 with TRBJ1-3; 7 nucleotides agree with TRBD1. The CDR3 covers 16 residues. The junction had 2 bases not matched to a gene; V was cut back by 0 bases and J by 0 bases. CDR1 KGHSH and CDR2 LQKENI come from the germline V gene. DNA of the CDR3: TGTGCCAGCTCACCACCGGGACAGACCTCTGGAAACACCATATATTTT. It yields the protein CASSPPGQTSGNTIYF.

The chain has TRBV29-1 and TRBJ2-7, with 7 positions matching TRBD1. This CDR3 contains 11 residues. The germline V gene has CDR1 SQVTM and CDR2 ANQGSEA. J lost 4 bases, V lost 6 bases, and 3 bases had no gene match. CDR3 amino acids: CSVQTGYEQYF. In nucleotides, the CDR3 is TGCAGCGTCCAGACAGGGTACGAGCAGTACTTC.

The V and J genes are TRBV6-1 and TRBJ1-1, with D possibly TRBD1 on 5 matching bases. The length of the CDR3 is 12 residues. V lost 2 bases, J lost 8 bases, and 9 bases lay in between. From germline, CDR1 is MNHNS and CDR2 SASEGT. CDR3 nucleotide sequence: TGTGCCAGCAGTGAACGGGGGAAGGAAGCTTTCTTT. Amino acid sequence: CASSERGKEAFF.

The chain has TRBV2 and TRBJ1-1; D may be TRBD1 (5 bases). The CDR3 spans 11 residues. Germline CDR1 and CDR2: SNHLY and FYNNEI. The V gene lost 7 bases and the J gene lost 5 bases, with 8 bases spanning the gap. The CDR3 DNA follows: TGTGCCAGCATGGGGGGTACTGAAGCTTTCTTT. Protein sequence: CASMGGTEAFF.

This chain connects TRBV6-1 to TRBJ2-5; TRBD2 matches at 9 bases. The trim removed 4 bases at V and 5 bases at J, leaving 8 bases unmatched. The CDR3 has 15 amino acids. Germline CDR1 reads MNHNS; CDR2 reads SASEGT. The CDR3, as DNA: TGTGCCAGCAGTGCGACTAGCGGTTCGTGGGAGACCCAGTACTTC. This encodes CASSATSGSWETQYF.

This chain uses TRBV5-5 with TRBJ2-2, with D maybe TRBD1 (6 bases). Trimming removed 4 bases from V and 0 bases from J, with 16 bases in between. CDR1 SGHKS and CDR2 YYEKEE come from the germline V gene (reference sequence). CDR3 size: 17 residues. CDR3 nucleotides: TGTGCCAGCAGCGGAACCCTTGCAGGGGCGAACACCGGGGAGCTGTTTTTT. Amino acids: CASSGTLAGANTGELFF. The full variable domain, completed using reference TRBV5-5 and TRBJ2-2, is DAGVTQSPTHLIKTRGQQVTLRCSPISGHKSVSWYQQVLGQGPQFIFQYYEKEERGRGNFPDRFSARQFPNYSSELNVNALLLGDSALYLCASSGTLAGANTGELFFGEGSRLTVL.

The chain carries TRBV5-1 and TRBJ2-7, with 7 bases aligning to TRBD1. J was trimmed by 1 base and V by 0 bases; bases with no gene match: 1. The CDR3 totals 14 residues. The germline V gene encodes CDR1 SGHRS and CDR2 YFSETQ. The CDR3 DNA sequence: TGCGCCAGCAGCTTGGTGGGACAGTCCTACGAGCAGTACTTC. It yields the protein CASSLVGQSYEQYF.

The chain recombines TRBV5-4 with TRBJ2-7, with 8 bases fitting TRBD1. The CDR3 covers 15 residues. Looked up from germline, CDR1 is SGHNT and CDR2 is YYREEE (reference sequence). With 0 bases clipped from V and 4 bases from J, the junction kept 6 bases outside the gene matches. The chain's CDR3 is CASSLGRQGLYEQYF. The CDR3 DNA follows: TGTGCCAGCAGCTTGGGTCGACAGGGGCTGTACGAGCAGTACTTC.

The CDR3 region is CASSSGLYEQYF. The CDR3 nucleotides are TGTGCCAGCAGTTCGGGACTCTACGAGCAGTACTTC. The chain couples TRBV2 to TRBJ2-7; D perhaps matches TRBD2 (6 bases). Trimming stripped 5 bases from V and 3 bases from J, with 8 bases between. CDR1 and CDR2 (germline): SNHLY, FYNNEI. This CDR3 spans 12 amino acids.

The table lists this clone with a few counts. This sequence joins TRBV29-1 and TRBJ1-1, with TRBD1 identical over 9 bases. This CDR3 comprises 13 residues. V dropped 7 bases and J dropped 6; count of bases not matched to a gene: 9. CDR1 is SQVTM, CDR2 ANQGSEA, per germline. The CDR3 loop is CSGGQGYWSEAFF. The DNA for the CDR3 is TGCAGCGGGGGACAGGGCTATTGGTCTGAAGCTTTCTTT.

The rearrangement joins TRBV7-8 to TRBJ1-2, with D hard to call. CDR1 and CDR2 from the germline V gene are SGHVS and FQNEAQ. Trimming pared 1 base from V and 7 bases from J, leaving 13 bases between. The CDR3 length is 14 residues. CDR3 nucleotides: TGTGCCAGCAGCTTAGGCACGGGATTCACTGGCTACACCTTC. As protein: CASSLGTGFTGYTF.

The CDR3 sequence is CASSPGQFFYEQYF. In DNA form, the CDR3 reads TGTGCCAGCAGTCCGGGACAGTTCTTCTACGAGCAGTACTTC. This chain connects TRBV6-5 to TRBJ2-5; 7 bases are shared with TRBD1. Judging by the DNA end, TRBJ2-7 fits better; the J call may be wrong. Germline CDR1 is MNHEY and CDR2 is SVGAGI. The CDR3 length is 14 residues.

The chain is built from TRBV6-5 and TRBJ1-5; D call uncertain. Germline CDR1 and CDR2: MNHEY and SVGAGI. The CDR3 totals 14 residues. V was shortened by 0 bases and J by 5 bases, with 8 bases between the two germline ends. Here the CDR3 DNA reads TGTGCCAGCAGTTACTCTCCAGGATATCAGCCCCAGCATTTT. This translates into CASSYSPGYQPQHF.

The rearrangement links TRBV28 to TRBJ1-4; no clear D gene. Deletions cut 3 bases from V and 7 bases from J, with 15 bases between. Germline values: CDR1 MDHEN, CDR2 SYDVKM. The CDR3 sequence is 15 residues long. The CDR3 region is CASSFTGKVGEKLFF. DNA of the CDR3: TGTGCCAGCAGTTTTACGGGGAAGGTGGGTGAAAAACTGTTTTTT.

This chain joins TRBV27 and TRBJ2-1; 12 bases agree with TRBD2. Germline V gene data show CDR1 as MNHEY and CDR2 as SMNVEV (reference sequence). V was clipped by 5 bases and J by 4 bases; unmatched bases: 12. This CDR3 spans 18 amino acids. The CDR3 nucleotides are TGTGCCAGCAGTCCTGGACTAGCGGGGCTCCGATCGTACAATGAGCAGTTCTTC. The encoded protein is CASSPGLAGLRSYNEQFF.

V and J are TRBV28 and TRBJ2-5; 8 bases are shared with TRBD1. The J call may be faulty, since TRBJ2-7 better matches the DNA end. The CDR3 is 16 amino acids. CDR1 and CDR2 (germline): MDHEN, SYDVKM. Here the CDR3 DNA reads TGTGCCAGCAGTTTACTCCCGGAGGCAGGGGGCACCGAGCAGTACTTC. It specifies CASSLLPEAGGTEQYF.

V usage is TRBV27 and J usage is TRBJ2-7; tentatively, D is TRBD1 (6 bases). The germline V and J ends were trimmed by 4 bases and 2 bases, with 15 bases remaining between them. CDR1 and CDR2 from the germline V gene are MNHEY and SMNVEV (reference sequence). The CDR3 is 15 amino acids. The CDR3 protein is CASSWSGHSAYEQYF. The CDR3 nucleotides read TGTGCCAGCAGTTGGTCGGGACACTCGGCCTACGAGCAGTACTTC.

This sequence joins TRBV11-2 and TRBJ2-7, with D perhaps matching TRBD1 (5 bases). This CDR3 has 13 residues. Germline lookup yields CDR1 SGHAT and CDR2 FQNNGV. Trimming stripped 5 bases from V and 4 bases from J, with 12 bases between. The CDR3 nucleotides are TGTGCCAGCAGCGCCAGGGTTGCGTACGAGCAGTACTTC. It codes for CASSARVAYEQYF.

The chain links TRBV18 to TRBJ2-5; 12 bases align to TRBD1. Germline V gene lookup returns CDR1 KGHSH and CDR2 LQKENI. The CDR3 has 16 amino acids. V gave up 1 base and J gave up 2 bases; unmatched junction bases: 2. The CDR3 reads CASSPRDRGRQETQYF. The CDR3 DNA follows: TGTGCCAGCTCACCACGGGACAGGGGGCGACAAGAGACCCAGTACTTC.

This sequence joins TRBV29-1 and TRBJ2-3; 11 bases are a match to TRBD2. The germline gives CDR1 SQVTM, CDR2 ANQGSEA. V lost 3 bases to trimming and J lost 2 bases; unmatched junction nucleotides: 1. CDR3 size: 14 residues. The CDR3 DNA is TGCAGCGTTGAGGGACTAGCGGACACAGATACGCAGTATTTT. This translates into CSVEGLADTDTQYF.

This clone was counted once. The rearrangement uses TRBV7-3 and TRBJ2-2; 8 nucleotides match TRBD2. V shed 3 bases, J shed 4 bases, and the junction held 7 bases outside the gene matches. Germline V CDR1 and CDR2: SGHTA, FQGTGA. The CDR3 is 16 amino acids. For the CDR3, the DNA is TGTGCCAGCAGCTTCCCCCCGGGGGGGGGCACCGGGGAGCTGTTTTTT. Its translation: CASSFPPGGGTGELFF.